A single sample gave rise to the 13 T cell receptor beta chains below, sequenced in a study of T cell repertoires in cytomegalovirus infection. TCRdb processed the reads anew with MiXCR; each CDR3 protein has one entry. The repertoire has just over 150,000 distinct CDR3 sequences, around 22% of them found once; the top ten carry approximately 10%. Specimen: PBMCs. These receptors originate from a human donor in good health (CMV status not recorded). Some clones in this sample may be carry-over from other donors' samples.

Details on this clonotype: This could be a read error, since a much larger clone is one nucleotide away. The chain recombines TRBV7-2 with TRBJ2-5; D unclear. The CDR3 runs 16 residues. With 2 bases removed from V and 1 base from J, the gap between germline ends came to 14 bases. Germline V lookup: CDR1 SGHTA, CDR2 FQGNSA. In nucleotides, the CDR3 is TGTGCCAGCAGCTTACTGAGCTGGGCAACCCAAGAGACCCAGTACTTC. As protein: CASSLLSWATQETQYF.

For this clonotype: A much bigger clone sits one base away, suggesting this may be a read error. The chain employs TRBV2 and TRBJ1-6; D is uncertain. Germline V lookup: CDR1 SNHLY, CDR2 FYNNEI. The CDR3 extends over 12 amino acids. CDR3 amino acids: CARSVPNSPLHF. CDR3 sequence (DNA): TGTGCCAGAAGTGTCCCCAATTCACCCCTCCACTTT.

A single count supports this clonotype. A read error may be the cause here, since a much bigger clone is one base away. The genes are TRBV12-3 or TRBV12-4 and TRBJ1-4, with D perhaps matching TRBD1 (5 bases). This CDR3 has 14 residues. V lost 2 bases and J lost 8, with 12 bases in between. CDR3 loop: CASSLTSSGEKLFF. As DNA, the CDR3 is TGTGCCAGCAGTTTAACCAGCTCAGGGGAAAAACTGTTTTTT.

J is TRBJ2-7 and V is TRBV28, with D perhaps given as TRBD1 or TRBD2 (5 bases each). Trimming removed 6 bases at V and 3 bases at J, with 12 bases between. This CDR3 is built from 13 residues. From germline, CDR1 is MDHEN and CDR2 SYDVKM. As DNA, the CDR3 is TGTGCCAGCAGCCCGGGACGGATCTACGAGCAGTACTTC. This codes for CASSPGRIYEQYF.

This clonotype was observed a single time. The rearrangement uses TRBV20-1 and TRBJ2-1; TRBD2 agrees at 7 bases. The J segment lost 10 bases and the V segment lost 5 bases, leaving 20 bases of the junction unmatched. Per the germline V gene, CDR1 is DFQATT and CDR2 is SNEGSKA (reference sequence). There are 16 residues in the CDR3. The CDR3 DNA reads TGCAGTGCTTCCCTTGGACTGAGCGGGGCACCGGGGGAGCAGTTCTTC. As protein: CSASLGLSGAPGEQFF.

This clonotype was observed a handful of times. The chain is built from TRBV14 and TRBJ1-3; unclear D gene. There are 16 residues in the CDR3. Germline loops: CDR1 SGHDN, CDR2 FVKESK. The V gene lost 4 bases and the J gene lost 0 bases, with 13 bases spanning the gap. The CDR3 loop reads CASSPKSPFSGNTIYF. CDR3 coding DNA: TGTGCCAGCAGCCCAAAAAGCCCCTTCTCTGGAAACACCATATATTTT.

The rearrangement uses TRBV5-6 and TRBJ2-2, with D unresolved. Between the trimmed V and J ends, which lost 5 bases and 1 base, there was a span of 6 bases. The CDR3 runs 13 residues. Germline CDR1 is SGHDT and CDR2 is YYEEEE. CDR3 region: CASSWGNTGELFF. CDR3 sequence (DNA): TGTGCCAGCAGTTGGGGGAACACCGGGGAGCTGTTTTTT.

J is TRBJ1-6 and V is TRBV15; no firm D call. This CDR3 is built from 17 residues. Germline-derived CDR1 and CDR2 are LNHNV and YYDKDF (reference sequence). The germline V and J ends were trimmed by 1 base and 4 bases, with 14 bases remaining between them. The CDR3 reads CATSRGGGYSYNSPLHF. Written as DNA, the CDR3 is TGTGCCACCAGCAGAGGAGGAGGGTACTCTTATAATTCACCCCTCCACTTT.

The rearrangement links TRBV29-1 to TRBJ1-1, with D perhaps TRBD1 (6 bases). The CDR3 covers 10 residues. Germline values: CDR1 SQVTM, CDR2 ANQGSEA. V gave up 4 bases and J gave up 11 bases, with 11 bases separating them. Written as DNA, the CDR3 is TGCAGCGTTGTACCAGGGGTGGCTTTCTTT. This encodes CSVVPGVAFF.

This clonotype has more than one count but fewer than ten. The chain joins TRBV12-3 or TRBV12-4 to TRBJ1-2; possible D gene TRBD1, 5 bases. This CDR3 comprises 15 residues. V lost 3 bases and J 8 bases, leaving 19 bases between the germline ends. The CDR3 DNA follows: TGTGCCAGCAGTTTGGGGCGGGGATTTGTCGGGGGCTACACCTTC. This sequence encodes CASSLGRGFVGGYTF.

This clonotype was picked up a small number of times. The chain has TRBV6-2 or TRBV6-3 and TRBJ2-5, with D tentatively TRBD2 (6 bases). The CDR3 length is 15 residues. The V gene lost 2 bases and the J gene lost 5 bases, with 15 bases spanning the gap. Looked up from germline, CDR1 is MNHEY and CDR2 is SVGEGT. This chain's CDR3 is CASSYMGLGVETQYF. CDR3 nucleotides: TGTGCCAGCAGTTACATGGGACTCGGGGTGGAGACCCAGTACTTC.

This clonotype was picked up a small number of times. The chain joins TRBV24-1 to TRBJ1-1, with 8 bases aligning to TRBD1. This CDR3 is 13 amino acids long. J lost 7 bases, V lost 3 bases, and 3 bases had no gene match. Germline loops: CDR1 KGHDR, CDR2 SFDVKD. CDR3 DNA: TGTGCCACCAGTGATACAGGGGGGAGTGAAGCTTTCTTT. As protein: CATSDTGGSEAFF.

The rearrangement uses TRBV11-2 and TRBJ2-7; D call uncertain. Trimming took 0 bases from V and 3 from J, leaving 12 bases between them. The CDR3 runs to 15 residues. From germline, CDR1 is SGHAT and CDR2 FQNNGV. The CDR3 here is CASSLDRPLRYEQYF. The CDR3 DNA sequence: TGTGCCAGCAGCTTAGATCGGCCATTGCGCTACGAGCAGTACTTC.